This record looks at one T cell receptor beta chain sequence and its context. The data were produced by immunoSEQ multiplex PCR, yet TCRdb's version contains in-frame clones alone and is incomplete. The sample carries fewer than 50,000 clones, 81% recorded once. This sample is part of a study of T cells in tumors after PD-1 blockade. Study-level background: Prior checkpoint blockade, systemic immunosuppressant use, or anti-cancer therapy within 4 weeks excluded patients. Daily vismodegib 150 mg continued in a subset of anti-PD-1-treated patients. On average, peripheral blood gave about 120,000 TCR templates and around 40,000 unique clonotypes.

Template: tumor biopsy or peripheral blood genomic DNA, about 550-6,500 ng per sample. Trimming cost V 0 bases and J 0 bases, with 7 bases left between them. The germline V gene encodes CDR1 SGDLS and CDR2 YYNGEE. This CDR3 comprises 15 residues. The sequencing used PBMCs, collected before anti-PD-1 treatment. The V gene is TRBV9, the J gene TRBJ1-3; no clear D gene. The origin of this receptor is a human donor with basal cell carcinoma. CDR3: CASSVGTDSGNTIYF. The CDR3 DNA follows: TGTGCCAGCAGCGTAGGTACAGACTCTGGAAACACCATATATTTT.